This entry is about one T cell receptor beta chain. Its specificity is unknown. These data are taken from a study of T cell responses to AZD1222 COVID-19 vaccine. The study, taken as a whole, reports: Repertoire sampling occurred only after the peak T cell response. Receipt of two AZD1222 doses was followed by a rise in Spike-specific TCR breadth and depth. Of spike-specific TCRs, nearly half reportedly target regions left unmutated in variants.

This CDR3 has 16 residues. The trim removed 1 base at V and 0 bases at J, leaving 0 bases unmatched. The germline CDR1 and CDR2 sequences are LNHDA and SQIVND (reference sequence). Clones were sequenced by immunoSEQ multiplex PCR, and TCRdb holds only the in-frame ones, with some missing. The table has some 100,000 clones, around 83% seen once; the top ten hold 15% to 20%. This receptor was identified in an adult who received the AZD1222 COVID-19 vaccine. The source was peripheral blood, collected 28 days after the second AZD1222 dose. This rearrangement joins TRBV19 to TRBJ2-1, with 10 bases identical to TRBD1. CDR3 sequence (DNA): TGTGCCAGTAGTATAGGGACAGGGGGCTCCTACAATGAGCAGTTCTTC. This gives the protein CASSIGTGGSYNEQFF.